A single sample gave rise to the 17 T cell receptor beta chains below, sequenced in a study of identical twins. From the 5' RACE reads, TCRdb called clonotypes with MiXCR, one entry per CDR3 protein. The data contain hundreds of thousands of distinct CDR3 sequences, under 8.5% of them singletons. These records were also assigned to another study, of yellow fever vaccine responses in identical twins.

What was sequenced was PBMCs. All receptors derive from a woman younger than 30 in good health.

In this sample, this clonotype turned up a few times. This chain links TRBV7-9 with TRBJ2-7, with 10 nucleotides matching TRBD1. The germline gives CDR1 SEHNR, CDR2 FQNEAQ (reference sequence). The trim removed 5 bases at V and 0 bases at J, leaving 1 base unmatched. This CDR3 has 14 residues. CDR3 coding DNA: TGTGCCAGCAGCGGGACAGGGGACTCCTACGAGCAGTACTTC. This codes for CASSGTGDSYEQYF.

This clonotype was observed at least ten times. V gene TRBV28 combines with J gene TRBJ2-1; 9 bases line up with TRBD2. V dropped 3 bases and J dropped 4; count of bases not matched to a gene: 13. Germline CDR1 and CDR2: MDHEN and SYDVKM. This CDR3 region has 18 residues. The CDR3 region is CASSFRWSGRPGYNEQFF. The DNA for the CDR3 is TGTGCCAGCAGTTTTAGGTGGAGCGGGAGGCCGGGGTACAATGAGCAGTTCTTC.

This clonotype was seen ten or more times. V gene TRBV4-1 combines with J gene TRBJ2-2; the D is unclear. Looked up from germline, CDR1 is MGHRA and CDR2 is YSYEKL. Trimming took 1 base from V and 6 from J, leaving 6 bases between them. The CDR3 length is 13 residues. The CDR3: CASSQVVAGELFF. The CDR3 DNA reads as TGCGCCAGCAGCCAAGTGGTGGCCGGGGAGCTGTTTTTT.

The chain links TRBV7-9 to TRBJ1-4; TRBD1 matches 8 bases. V gave up 1 base and J gave up 1 base; unmatched junction bases: 5. The CDR3 is 17 amino acids. In germline, CDR1 is SEHNR, CDR2 FQNEAQ (reference sequence). CDR3 nucleotides: TGTGCCAGCAGCTTAGGGCTACAGGGGGTAACTAATGAAAAACTGTTTTTT. It specifies CASSLGLQGVTNEKLFF.

The chain links TRBV24-1 to TRBJ2-2; D unresolved. The germline V and J ends were trimmed by 4 bases and 0 bases, with 8 bases remaining between them. CDR3 length: 15 residues. Germline CDR1 reads KGHDR; CDR2 reads SFDVKD. CDR3 amino acids: CATSDPSTNTGELFF. CDR3 nucleotide sequence: TGTGCCACCAGTGACCCCTCTACGAACACCGGGGAGCTGTTTTTT.

In its sample, this clonotype was seen many times. The V gene is TRBV11-2, the J gene TRBJ2-3; TRBD2 aligns across 7 bases. This CDR3 has 17 amino acids. Germline lookup yields CDR1 SGHAT and CDR2 FQNNGV. The ends lost 5 bases at V and 2 bases at J; junction bases unmatched: 13. CDR3 in amino acids: CASSPLRSLAVTDTQYF. CDR3 DNA sequence: TGTGCCAGCAGCCCCCTCCGAAGTCTAGCGGTCACAGATACGCAGTATTTT.

The gene calls are TRBV5-1 and TRBJ2-5; 12 nucleotides align to TRBD2. V shed 4 bases, J shed 4 bases, and the junction held 17 bases outside the gene matches. This CDR3 has 19 amino acids. From germline, CDR1 is SGHRS and CDR2 YFSETQ. CDR3 nucleotide sequence: TGCGCCAGCAGCCCTAAACGGACTAGCGGGGTAGCGGGTGGAGAGACCCAGTACTTC. Protein product: CASSPKRTSGVAGGETQYF.

The V and J genes are TRBV5-1 and TRBJ2-3, with 8 bases that match TRBD2. The CDR3 loop spans 15 amino acids. After removal of 5 bases from V and 0 bases from J, the junction contained 5 bases not matched to a gene. CDR1 is SGHRS and CDR2 is YFSETQ in the germline V gene. In DNA, the CDR3 is TGCGCCAGCAGGGCGGGGGGCAGTAGCACAGATACGCAGTATTTT. It yields the protein CASRAGGSSTDTQYF.

The chain couples TRBV6-1 to TRBJ2-6; D remains unclear. Trimming cost V 6 bases and J 0 bases, with 15 bases left between them. This CDR3 is built from 17 residues. Germline CDR1 and CDR2: MNHNS and SASEGT. CDR3 nucleotides: TGTGCCAGCAGCCCTAACTTTCCAGGCTCTGGGGCCAACGTCCTGACTTTC. Translated, it gives CASSPNFPGSGANVLTF.

The sample holds many counts of this clonotype. The chain has TRBV5-6 and TRBJ1-6, with D tentatively TRBD1 (6 bases). V lost 4 bases and J lost 9, with 20 bases in between. Germline V gene sequence: CDR1 SGHDT, CDR2 YYEEEE. The CDR3 covers 16 residues. CDR3 protein: CASSVQGLSVRSPLHF. The CDR3 region has the DNA TGTGCCAGCAGCGTACAGGGTTTGTCTGTCCGTTCACCCCTCCACTTT.

There are many counts of this clonotype. In DNA, the CDR3 is TGCAGTGCTACTCCTAGATTTCCCTACAATGAGCAGTTCTTC. Protein: CSATPRFPYNEQFF. The chain is built from TRBV20-1 and TRBJ2-1, with D unresolved. CDR1 is DFQATT, CDR2 SNEGSKA, per germline (reference sequence). The CDR3 spans 14 residues. Trimming removed 4 bases at V and 2 bases at J, with 12 bases between.

This clonotype was recorded a few times. The rearrangement links TRBV11-2 to TRBJ2-1, with 9 bases that match TRBD2. Per the germline V gene, CDR1 is SGHAT and CDR2 is FQNNGV. V dropped 4 bases and J dropped 4; count of bases not matched to a gene: 8. The CDR3 runs to 16 residues. CDR3 amino acids: CASSSRLADIYNEQFF. CDR3 bases: TGTGCCAGCAGCTCCCGACTAGCGGACATATACAATGAGCAGTTCTTC.

This clonotype was seen many times. The CDR3 here is CASSFRDRDEQYF. CDR3 in DNA: TGTGCCAGCAGTTTCAGGGACAGGGATGAGCAGTACTTC. The rearrangement uses TRBV12-3 or TRBV12-4 and TRBJ2-7; 9 bases agree with TRBD1. The CDR3 totals 13 residues. Trimming removed 3 bases from V and 7 bases from J; junction bases left unmatched: 4.

This clonotype was seen only a few times. The chain carries TRBV5-1 and TRBJ2-7; TRBD2 is a possible D gene (6 bases). V was shortened by 0 bases and J by 6 bases, with 10 bases between the two germline ends. The germline V gene encodes CDR1 SGHRS and CDR2 YFSETQ. This CDR3 has 13 amino acids. The CDR3 DNA reads as TGCGCCAGCAGCTTGGTTCAGGGAGGCGAGCAGTACTTC. Protein product: CASSLVQGGEQYF.

The CDR3 sequence: CASGERAGDTEAFF. DNA for the CDR3: TGCGCCAGCGGCGAACGGGCGGGGGACACTGAAGCTTTCTTT. The chain links TRBV4-1 to TRBJ1-1; a possible D gene is TRBD1 (5 bases). Germline values: CDR1 MGHRA, CDR2 YSYEKL. V was clipped by 8 bases and J by 3 bases, with 16 bases between them. The CDR3 totals 14 residues.

This sequence joins TRBV7-3 and TRBJ2-1; possible D gene TRBD1, 5 bases. With 6 bases removed from V and 7 bases from J, the gap between germline ends came to 13 bases. In germline, CDR1 is SGHTA, CDR2 FQGTGA. This CDR3 region has 13 residues. The CDR3: CASRPPKGNEQFF. As DNA, the CDR3 is TGTGCCAGCAGGCCCCCCAAGGGGAATGAGCAGTTCTTC. Filled out from reference TRBV7-3 and TRBJ2-1, the complete variable domain reads GAGVSQTPSNKVTEKGKYVELRCDPISGHTALYWYRQSLGQGPEFLIYFQGTGAADDSGLPNDRFFAVRPEGSVSTLKIQRTERGDSAVYLCASRPPKGNEQFFGPGTRLTVL.

The chain couples TRBV28 to TRBJ2-7; D may be TRBD1 (6 bases). Germline V CDR1 and CDR2: MDHEN, SYDVKM. CDR3 length: 12 residues. The germline V and J ends were trimmed by 10 bases and 5 bases, with 15 bases remaining between them. The CDR3 sequence: CATTRGLNEQYF. CDR3 nucleotides: TGTGCCACCACCAGGGGTTTGAACGAGCAGTACTTC.